This paragraph reports one T cell receptor (beta chain). The antigen is undetermined. TCRB immunosequencing input was five hundred nanograms of biopsy DNA per sample. Sequencing used immunoSEQ multiplex PCR; TCRdb keeps in-frame clones, though not all of them. In the table there are 6,000 to 8,000 clones, approximately 79% of which are singletons. This entry belongs to a study of T cell repertoires in ileal Crohn's disease. On the study more broadly: Operated complications were stricturing disease (around 61%) and penetrating disease (about 39%). About half received postoperative treatment, some 11 with thiopurines and some 19 anti-TNF. Regarding the study as a whole: Mucosal expansions were suggested to be mainly CD8 T cells.

This CDR3 comprises 18 residues. Germline V lookup: CDR1 SGHDN, CDR2 FVKESK. V dropped 5 bases and J dropped 4; count of bases not matched to a gene: 13. The V and J genes are TRBV14 and TRBJ2-3; TRBD2 agrees at 12 bases. Source material: ileal tissue. The TCR comes from an adult with Crohn's disease. The CDR3: CASSERTSSGGAADTQYF. DNA of the CDR3: TGTGCCAGCAGCGAGAGGACTTCTAGCGGGGGGGCGGCAGATACGCAGTATTTT.